This paragraph covers one TCR beta chain sequence. Its antigen is currently unknown. TCRdb reprocessed the 5' RACE reads with MiXCR, giving one entry per CDR3 protein. Among approximately 6,300 distinct CDR3 sequences listed, roughly 72% were seen once. There are 14 residues in the CDR3. V dropped 6 bases and J dropped 8 bases, with 19 bases sitting between them. Germline CDR1 is SNHLY and CDR2 is FYNNEI. Study-level findings and limits: Tumor-infiltrating Treg TCR alpha and beta sequences overlapped most with tumor naive CD4+ T cells, then blood naive.

This sequence was found in a female donor with breast cancer. The sample comprised memory CD4+ T cells sorted from a lymph node. Subset denoted: memory CD4+ T cells, CD4+CD45RO+CD25-. The chain employs TRBV2 and TRBJ1-2, with TRBD1 as a possible D gene (6 bases). CDR3 nucleotides: TGTGCCAGCAGAGGACAGTCCAACGACGGAGGCTACACCTTC. This translates into CASRGQSNDGGYTF. The full variable domain, its missing parts supplied by reference TRBV2 and TRBJ1-2, is EPEVTQTPSHQVTQMGQEVILRCVPISNHLYFYWYRQILGQKVEFLVSFYNNEISEKSEIFDDQFSVERPDGSNFTLKIRSTKLEDSAMYFCASRGQSNDGGYTFGSGTRLTVV.